This T cell receptor beta chain was documented in a study of beta chain features in type 1 diabetes. The table lists this clone with a few counts. The antigen remains undetermined. Germline CDR1 LNHNV, CDR2 YYDKDF (reference sequence). V trimming: 0 bases; J trimming: 3 bases; junction bases outside the gene matches: 12. This CDR3 comprises 20 residues. As every portion of the isolated RNA was reverse transcribed, the sequencing read expressed TCRB transcripts. Assay used: immunoSEQ multiplex PCR; TCRdb lists only in-frame clones, some missing. The sample holds 20,000 to 25,000 clones; about three fifths are singletons and the top ten take 0.35% to 0.4%. Markers CD45RO/CCR7/CD25/CD127/CD95/CD27 served to sort CD4+ naive, central memory, regulatory and stem cell-like memory cells. Findings and caveats of the study: Shorter TCRB CDR3s, moderately but significantly so, were found in Type 1 diabetes patients in all four CD4+ subsets.

This clonotype originated in a man between 18 and 35 years old with type 1 diabetes. The specimen was stem cell memory CD4+ T cells from blood. The chain is built from TRBV15 and TRBJ2-1; 12 bases line up with TRBD2. CDR3 bases: TGTGCCACCAGCAGAGAGGTAGGGCTAGCGGGGGGGCCGAGCTACAATGAGCAGTTCTTC. This gives the protein CATSREVGLAGGPSYNEQFF.